This TCR beta chain was captured in a study of identical twins. Study-wide results and caveats: Cord blood beta clonotypes present at high abundance carried fewer insertions; no such pattern appeared in memory repertoires. Within monozygotic twins, out-of-frame TCR alpha sharing was underestimated by the models. Partial confounding of zero-insertion analyses by invariant MAIT and iNKT cells was possible. For out-of-frame beta sequences, excess twin sharing was weaker.

TCRdb passed the 5' RACE reads through MiXCR, listing each CDR3 protein once. Of some 660,000 distinct CDR3 sequences listed, around 8.6% are singletons. Trimming took 3 bases from V and 4 from J; bases not matched to a gene: 6. Germline V lookup: CDR1 LGHDT, CDR2 YNNKEL (reference sequence). This CDR3 has 16 amino acids. A note on this clonotype: The antigen remains unidentified.

These data were also filed under a second study, of yellow fever vaccine responses in identical twins.

The gene calls are TRBV3-1 and TRBJ2-1, with TRBD2 matching over 10 bases. This sequence was found in a woman aged 18-29 years in good health. Material: PBMCs. The CDR3 DNA reads TGTGCCAGCAGCCATGTATCTAGCGGGGGTTACAATGAGCAGTTCTTC. It specifies CASSHVSSGGYNEQFF.